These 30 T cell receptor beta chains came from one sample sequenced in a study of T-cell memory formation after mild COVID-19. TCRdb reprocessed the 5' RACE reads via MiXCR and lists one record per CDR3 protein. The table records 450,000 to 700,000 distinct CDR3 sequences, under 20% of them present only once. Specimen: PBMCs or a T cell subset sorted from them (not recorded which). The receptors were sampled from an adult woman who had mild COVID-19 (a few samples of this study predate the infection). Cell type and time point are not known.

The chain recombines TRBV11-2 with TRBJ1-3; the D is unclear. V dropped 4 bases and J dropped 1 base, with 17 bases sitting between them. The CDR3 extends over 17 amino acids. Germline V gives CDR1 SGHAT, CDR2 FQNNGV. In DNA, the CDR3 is TGTGCCAGCAGCTGGGGTCAAGTGAGGTTTTCTGGAAACACCATATATTTT. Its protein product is CASSWGQVRFSGNTIYF.

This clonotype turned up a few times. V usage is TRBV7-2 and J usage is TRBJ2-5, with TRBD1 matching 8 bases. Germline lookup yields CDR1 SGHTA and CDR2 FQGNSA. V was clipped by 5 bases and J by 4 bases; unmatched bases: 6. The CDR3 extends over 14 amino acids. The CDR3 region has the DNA TGTGCCAGCAGCAGATCCGGGACAGGAGAGACCCAGTACTTC. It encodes CASSRSGTGETQYF.

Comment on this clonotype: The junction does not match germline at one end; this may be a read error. CDR3 bases: TGTGCCAGCAGATTAGACGTGCAGACTAATGAAAAACTGTTTTTT. It yields the protein CASRLDVQTNEKLFF. The chain employs TRBV12-3 or TRBV12-4 and TRBJ1-4; no clear D. The CDR3 length is 15 residues.

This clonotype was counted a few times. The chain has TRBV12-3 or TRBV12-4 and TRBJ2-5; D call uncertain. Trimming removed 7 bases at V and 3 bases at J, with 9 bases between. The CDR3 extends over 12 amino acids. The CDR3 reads CASNAPEETQYF. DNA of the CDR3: TGTGCCAGCAATGCCCCAGAAGAGACCCAGTACTTC.

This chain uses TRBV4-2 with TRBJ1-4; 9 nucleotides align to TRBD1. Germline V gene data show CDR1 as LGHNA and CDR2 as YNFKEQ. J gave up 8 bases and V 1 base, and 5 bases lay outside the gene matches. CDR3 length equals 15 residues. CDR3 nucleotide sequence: TGTGCCAGCAGCCAAGGGGGGACAGGGCTAGAAAAACTGTTTTTT. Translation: CASSQGGTGLEKLFF.

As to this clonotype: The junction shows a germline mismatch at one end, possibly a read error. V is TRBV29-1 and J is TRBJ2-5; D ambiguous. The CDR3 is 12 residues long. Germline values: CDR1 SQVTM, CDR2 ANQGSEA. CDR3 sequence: CSVLTLQETLYF. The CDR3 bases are TGCAGCGTCCTTACACTTCAAGAGACCCTGTACTTC.

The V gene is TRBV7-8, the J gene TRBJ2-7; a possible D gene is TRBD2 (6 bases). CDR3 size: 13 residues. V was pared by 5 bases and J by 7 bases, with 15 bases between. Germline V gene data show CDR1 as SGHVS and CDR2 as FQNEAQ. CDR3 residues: CASSTGEAGEQYF. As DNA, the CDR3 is TGTGCCAGCAGCACCGGAGAGGCGGGGGAGCAGTACTTC.

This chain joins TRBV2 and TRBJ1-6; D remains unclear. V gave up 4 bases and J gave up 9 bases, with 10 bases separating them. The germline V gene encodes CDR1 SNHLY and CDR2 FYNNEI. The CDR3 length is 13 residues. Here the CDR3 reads CASSAAESSPLHF. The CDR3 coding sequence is TGTGCCAGCAGTGCCGCCGAAAGTTCACCCCTCCACTTT.

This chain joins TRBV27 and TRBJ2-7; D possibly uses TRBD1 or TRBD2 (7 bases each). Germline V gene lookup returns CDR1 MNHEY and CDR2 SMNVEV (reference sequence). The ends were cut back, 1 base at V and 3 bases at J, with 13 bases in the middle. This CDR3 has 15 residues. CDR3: CASSLLGGGSYEQYF. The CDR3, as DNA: TGTGCCAGCAGTTTATTGGGAGGGGGCAGCTACGAGCAGTACTTC.

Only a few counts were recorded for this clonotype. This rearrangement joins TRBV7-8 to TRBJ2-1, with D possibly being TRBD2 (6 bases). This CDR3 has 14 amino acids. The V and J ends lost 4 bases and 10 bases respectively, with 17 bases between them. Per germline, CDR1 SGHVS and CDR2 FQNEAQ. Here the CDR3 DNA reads TGTGCCAGCAGCTCCCACGGGGGAAAGGAAGAGCAGTTCTTC. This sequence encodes CASSSHGGKEEQFF. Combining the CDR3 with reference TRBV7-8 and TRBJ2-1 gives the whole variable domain GAGVSQSPRYKVAKRGQDVALRCDPISGHVSLFWYQQALGQGPEFLTYFQNEAQLDKSGLPSDRFFAERPEGSVSTLKIQRTQQEDSAVYLCASSSHGGKEEQFFGPGTRLTVL.

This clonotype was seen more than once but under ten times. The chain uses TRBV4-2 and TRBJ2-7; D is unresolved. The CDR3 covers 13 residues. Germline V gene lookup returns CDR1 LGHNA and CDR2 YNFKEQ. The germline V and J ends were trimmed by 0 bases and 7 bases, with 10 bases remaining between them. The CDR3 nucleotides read TGTGCCAGCAGCCAAGAGATGGCAGAAGAGCAGTACTTC. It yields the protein CASSQEMAEEQYF.

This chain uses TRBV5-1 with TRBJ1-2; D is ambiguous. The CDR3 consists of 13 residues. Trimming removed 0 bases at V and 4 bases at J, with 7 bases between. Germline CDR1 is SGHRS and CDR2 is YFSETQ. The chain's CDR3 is CASSLGHSYGYTF. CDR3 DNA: TGCGCCAGCAGCTTGGGACACAGCTATGGCTACACCTTC.

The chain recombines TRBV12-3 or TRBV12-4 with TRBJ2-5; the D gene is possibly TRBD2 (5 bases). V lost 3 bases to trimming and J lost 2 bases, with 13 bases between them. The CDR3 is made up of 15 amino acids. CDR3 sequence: CASSFLTGRQETQYF. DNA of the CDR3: TGTGCCAGCAGTTTTTTGACGGGAAGGCAAGAGACCCAGTACTTC.

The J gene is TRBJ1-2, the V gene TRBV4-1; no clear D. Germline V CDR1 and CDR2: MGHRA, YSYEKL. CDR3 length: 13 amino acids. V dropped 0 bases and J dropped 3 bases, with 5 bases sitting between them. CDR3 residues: CASSQEPDYGYTF. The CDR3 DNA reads TGCGCCAGCAGCCAAGAGCCGGACTATGGCTACACCTTC.

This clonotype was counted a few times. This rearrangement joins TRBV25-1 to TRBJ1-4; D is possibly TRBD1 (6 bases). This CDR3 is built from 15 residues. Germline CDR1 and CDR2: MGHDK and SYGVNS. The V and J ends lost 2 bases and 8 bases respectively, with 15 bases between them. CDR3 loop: CASSEHRDGAEKLFF. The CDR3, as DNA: TGTGCCAGCAGTGAACACAGGGACGGAGCCGAAAAACTGTTTTTT.

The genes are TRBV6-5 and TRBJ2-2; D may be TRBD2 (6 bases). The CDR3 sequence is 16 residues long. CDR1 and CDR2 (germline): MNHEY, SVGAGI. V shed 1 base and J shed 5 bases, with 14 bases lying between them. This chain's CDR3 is CASSYFVEGDTGELFF. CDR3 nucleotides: TGTGCCAGCAGTTACTTCGTGGAGGGAGATACCGGGGAGCTGTTTTTT.

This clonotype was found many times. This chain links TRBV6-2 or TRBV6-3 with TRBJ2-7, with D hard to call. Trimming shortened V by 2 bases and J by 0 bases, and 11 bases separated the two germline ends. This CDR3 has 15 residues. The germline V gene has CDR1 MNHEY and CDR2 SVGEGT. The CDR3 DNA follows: TGTGCCAGCAGTTACACAGCTCAATCCTCCTACGAGCAGTACTTC. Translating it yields CASSYTAQSSYEQYF.

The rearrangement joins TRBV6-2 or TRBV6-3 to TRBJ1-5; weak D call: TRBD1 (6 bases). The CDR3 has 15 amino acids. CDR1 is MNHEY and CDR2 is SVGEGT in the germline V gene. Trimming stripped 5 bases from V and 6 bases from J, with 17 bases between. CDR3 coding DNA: TGTGCCAGCAGTCTTCCGGGGGCGTTTGGTCAGCCCCAGCATTTT. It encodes CASSLPGAFGQPQHF.

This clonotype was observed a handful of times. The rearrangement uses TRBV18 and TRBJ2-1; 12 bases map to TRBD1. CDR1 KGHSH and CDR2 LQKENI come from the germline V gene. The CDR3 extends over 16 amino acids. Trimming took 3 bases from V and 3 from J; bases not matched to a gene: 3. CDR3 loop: CASSPGQGAYYNEQFF. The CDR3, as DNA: TGTGCCAGCTCACCGGGACAGGGGGCCTACTACAATGAGCAGTTCTTC. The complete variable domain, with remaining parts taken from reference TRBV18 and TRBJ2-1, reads NAGVMQNPRHLVRRRGQEARLRCSPMKGHSHVYWYRQLPEEGLKFMVYLQKENIIDESGMPKERFSAEFPKEGPSILRIQQVVRGDSAAYFCASSPGQGAYYNEQFFGPGTRLTVL.

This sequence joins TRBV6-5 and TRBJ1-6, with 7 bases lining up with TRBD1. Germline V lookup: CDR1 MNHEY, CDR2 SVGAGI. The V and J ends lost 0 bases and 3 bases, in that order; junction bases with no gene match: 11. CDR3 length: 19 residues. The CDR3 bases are TGTGCCAGCAGTTACTCGTGGCGGATAAGGGACAGCTATAATTCACCCCTCCACTTT. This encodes CASSYSWRIRDSYNSPLHF.

CDR3 loop: CASSRYDRVGTDTQYF. For the CDR3, the DNA is TGTGCCAGCAGCCGCTACGACAGGGTTGGCACAGATACGCAGTATTTT. The chain recombines TRBV5-6 with TRBJ2-3; 7 positions match TRBD1. V lost 4 bases to trimming and J lost 1 base; unmatched junction nucleotides: 9. There are 16 residues in the CDR3. The germline CDR1 and CDR2 sequences are SGHDT and YYEEEE.

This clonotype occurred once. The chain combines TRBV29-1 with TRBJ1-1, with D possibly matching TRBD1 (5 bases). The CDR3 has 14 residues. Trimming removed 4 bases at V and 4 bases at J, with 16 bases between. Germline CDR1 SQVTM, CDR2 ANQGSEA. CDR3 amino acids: CSVVGPKSSTEAFF. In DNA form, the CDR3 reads TGCAGCGTTGTGGGACCCAAAAGTAGCACTGAAGCTTTCTTT.

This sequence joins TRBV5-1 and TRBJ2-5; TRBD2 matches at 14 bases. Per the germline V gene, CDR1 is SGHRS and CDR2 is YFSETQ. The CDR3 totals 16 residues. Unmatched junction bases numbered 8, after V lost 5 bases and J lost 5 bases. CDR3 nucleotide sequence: TGCGCCAGCAGTCCTGGACTAGCGGGGGGCCGGGAGACCCAGTACTTC. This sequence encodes CASSPGLAGGRETQYF.

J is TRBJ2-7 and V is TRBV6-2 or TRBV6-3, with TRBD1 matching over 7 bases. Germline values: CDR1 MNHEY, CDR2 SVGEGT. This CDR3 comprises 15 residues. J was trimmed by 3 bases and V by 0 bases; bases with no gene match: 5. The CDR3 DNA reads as TGTGCCAGCAGTTACTCGGGACAGCTAGTCTACGAGCAGTACTTC. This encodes CASSYSGQLVYEQYF.

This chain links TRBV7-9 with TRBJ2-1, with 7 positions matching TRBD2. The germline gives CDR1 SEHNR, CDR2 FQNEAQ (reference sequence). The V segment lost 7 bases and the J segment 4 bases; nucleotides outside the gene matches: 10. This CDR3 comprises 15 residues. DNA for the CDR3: TGTGCCAGCACCGGTGATCGCGGGAGTTACAATGAGCAGTTCTTC. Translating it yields CASTGDRGSYNEQFF.

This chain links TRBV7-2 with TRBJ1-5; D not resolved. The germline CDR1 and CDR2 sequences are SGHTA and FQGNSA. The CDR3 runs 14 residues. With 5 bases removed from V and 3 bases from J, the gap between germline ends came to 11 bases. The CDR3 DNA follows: TGTGCCAGCAGCATGAACAGATACAATCAGCCCCAGCATTTT. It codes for CASSMNRYNQPQHF.

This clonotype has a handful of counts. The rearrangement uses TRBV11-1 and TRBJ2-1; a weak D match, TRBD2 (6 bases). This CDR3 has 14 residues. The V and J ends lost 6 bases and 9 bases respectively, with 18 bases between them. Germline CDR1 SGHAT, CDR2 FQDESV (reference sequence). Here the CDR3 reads CASRPGLRGAEQFF. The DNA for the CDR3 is TGTGCCAGCAGACCGGGACTTCGCGGGGCTGAGCAGTTCTTC.

Here the CDR3 DNA reads TGTGCCAGCAGCGCCAAGTGGCGGGAGTACATAGATACGCAGTATTTT. Residues: CASSAKWREYIDTQYF. The V and J genes are TRBV9 and TRBJ2-3, with TRBD2 matching over 7 bases. The CDR3 consists of 16 residues. Germline CDR1 and CDR2: SGDLS and YYNGEE. After removal of 3 bases from V and 5 bases from J, the junction contained 12 bases not matched to a gene.

In DNA form, the CDR3 reads TGCAGTGCCCTTCCGGACAGCTCCTACGAGCAGTACTTC. Amino acid sequence: CSALPDSSYEQYF. The chain is built from TRBV20-1 and TRBJ2-7; possibly TRBD1 for D (6 bases). The V gene's germline CDR1 is DFQATT and CDR2 SNEGSKA (reference sequence). The V and J ends lost 6 bases and 0 bases respectively, with 12 bases between them. This CDR3 has 13 residues.

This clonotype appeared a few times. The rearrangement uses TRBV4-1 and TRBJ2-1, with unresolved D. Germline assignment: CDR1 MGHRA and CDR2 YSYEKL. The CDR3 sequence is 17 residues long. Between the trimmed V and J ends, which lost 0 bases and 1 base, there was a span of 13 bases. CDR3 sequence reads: CASSQDAAFGSYNEQFF. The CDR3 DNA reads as TGCGCCAGCAGCCAAGACGCGGCTTTTGGTTCCTACAATGAGCAGTTCTTC.